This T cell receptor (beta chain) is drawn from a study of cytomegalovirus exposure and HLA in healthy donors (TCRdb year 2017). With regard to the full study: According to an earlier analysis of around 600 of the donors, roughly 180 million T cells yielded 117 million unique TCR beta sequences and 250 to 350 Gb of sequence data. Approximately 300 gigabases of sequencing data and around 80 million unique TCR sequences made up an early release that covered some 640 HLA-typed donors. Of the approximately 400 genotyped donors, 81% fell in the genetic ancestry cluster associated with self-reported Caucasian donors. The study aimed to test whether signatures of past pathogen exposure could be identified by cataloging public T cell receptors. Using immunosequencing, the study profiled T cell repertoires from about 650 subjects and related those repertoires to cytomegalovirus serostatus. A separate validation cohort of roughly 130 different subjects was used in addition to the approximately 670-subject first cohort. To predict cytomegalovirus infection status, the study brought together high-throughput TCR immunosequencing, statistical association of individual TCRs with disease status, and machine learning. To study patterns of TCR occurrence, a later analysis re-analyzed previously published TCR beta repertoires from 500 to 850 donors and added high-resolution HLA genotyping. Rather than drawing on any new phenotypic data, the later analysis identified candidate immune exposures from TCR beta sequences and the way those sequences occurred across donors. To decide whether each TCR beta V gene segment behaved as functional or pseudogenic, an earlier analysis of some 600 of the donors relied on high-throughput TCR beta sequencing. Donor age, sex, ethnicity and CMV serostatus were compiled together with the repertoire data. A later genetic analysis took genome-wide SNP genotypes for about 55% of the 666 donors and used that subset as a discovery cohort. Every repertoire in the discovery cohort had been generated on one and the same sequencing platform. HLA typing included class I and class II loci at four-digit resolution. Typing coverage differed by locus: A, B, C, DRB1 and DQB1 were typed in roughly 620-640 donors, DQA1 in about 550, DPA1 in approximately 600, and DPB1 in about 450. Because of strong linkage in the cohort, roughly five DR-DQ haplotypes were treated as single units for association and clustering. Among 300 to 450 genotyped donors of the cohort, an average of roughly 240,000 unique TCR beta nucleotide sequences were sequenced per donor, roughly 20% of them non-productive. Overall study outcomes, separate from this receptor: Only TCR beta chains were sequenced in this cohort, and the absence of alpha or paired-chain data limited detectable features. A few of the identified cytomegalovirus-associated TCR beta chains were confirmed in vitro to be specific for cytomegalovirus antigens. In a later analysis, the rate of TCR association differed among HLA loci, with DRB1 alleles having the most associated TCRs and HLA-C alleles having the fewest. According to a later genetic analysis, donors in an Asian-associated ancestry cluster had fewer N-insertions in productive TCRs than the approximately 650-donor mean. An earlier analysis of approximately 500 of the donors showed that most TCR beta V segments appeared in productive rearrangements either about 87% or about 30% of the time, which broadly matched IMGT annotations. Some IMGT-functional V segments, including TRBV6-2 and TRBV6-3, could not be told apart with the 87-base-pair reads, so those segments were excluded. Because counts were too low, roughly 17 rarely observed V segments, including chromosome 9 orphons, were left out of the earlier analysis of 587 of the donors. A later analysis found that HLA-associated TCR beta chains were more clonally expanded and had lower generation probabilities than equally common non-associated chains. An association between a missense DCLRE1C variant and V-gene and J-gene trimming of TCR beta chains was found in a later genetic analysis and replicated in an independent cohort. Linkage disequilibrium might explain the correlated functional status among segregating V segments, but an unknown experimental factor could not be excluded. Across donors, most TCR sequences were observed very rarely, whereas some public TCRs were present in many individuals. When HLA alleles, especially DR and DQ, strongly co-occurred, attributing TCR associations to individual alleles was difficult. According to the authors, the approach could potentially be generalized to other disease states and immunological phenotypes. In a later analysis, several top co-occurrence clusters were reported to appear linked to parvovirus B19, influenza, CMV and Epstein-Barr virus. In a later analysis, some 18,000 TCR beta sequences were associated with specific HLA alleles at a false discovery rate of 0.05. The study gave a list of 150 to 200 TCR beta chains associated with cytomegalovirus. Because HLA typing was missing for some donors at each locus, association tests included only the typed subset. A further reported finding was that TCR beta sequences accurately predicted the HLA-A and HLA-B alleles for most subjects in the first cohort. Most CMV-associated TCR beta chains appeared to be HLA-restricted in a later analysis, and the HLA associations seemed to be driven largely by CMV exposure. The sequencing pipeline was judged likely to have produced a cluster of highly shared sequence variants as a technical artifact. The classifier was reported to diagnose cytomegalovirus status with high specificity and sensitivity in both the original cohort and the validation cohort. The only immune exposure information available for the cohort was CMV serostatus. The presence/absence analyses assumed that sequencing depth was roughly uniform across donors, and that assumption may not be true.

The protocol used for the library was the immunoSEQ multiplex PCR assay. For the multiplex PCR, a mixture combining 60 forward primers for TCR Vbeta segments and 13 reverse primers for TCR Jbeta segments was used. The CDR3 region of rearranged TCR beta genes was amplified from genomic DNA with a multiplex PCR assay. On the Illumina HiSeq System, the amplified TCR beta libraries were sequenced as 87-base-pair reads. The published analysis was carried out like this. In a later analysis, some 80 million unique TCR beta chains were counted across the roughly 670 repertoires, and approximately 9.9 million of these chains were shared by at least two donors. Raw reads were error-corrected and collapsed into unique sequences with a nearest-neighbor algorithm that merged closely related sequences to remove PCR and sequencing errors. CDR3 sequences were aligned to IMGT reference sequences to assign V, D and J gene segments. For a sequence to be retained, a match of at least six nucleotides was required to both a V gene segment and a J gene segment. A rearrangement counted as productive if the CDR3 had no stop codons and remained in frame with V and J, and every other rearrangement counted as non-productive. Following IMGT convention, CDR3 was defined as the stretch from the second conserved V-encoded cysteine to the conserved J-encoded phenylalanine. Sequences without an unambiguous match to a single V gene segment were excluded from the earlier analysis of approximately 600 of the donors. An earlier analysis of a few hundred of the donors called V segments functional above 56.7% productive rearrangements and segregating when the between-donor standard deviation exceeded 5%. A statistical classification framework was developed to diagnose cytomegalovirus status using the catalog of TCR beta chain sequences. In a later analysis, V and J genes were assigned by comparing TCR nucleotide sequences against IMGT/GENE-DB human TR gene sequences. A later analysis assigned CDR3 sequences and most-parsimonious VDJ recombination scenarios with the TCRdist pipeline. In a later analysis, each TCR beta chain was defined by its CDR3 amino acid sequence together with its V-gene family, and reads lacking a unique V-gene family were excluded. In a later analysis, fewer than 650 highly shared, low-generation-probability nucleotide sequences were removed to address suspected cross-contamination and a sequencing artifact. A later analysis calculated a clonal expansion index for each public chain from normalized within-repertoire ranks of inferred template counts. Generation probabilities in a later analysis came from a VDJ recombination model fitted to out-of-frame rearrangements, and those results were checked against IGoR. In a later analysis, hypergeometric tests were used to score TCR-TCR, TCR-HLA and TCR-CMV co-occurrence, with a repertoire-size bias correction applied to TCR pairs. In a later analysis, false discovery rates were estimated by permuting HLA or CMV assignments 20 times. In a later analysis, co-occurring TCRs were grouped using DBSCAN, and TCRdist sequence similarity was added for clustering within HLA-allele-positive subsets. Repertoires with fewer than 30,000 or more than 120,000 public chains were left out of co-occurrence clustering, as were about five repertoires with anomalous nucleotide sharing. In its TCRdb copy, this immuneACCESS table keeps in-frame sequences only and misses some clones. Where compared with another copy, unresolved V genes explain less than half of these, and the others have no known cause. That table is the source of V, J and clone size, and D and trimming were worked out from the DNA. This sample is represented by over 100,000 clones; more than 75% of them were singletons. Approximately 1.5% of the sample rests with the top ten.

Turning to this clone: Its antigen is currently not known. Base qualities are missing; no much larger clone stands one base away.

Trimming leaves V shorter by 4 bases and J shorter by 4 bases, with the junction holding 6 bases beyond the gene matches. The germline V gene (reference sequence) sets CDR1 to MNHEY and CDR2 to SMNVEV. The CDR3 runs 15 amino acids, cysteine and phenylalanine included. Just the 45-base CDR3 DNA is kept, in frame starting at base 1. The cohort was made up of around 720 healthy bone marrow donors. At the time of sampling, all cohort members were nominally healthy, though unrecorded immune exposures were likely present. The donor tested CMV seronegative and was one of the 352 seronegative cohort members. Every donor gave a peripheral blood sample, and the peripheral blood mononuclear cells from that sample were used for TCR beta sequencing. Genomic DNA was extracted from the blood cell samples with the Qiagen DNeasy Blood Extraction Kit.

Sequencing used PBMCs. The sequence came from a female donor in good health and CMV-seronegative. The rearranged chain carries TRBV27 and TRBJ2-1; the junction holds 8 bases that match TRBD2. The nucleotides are TGTGCCAGCAGTTCCCGACTAGCGTTATACAATGAGCAGTTCTTC. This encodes CASSSRLALYNEQFF.